The entry that follows covers one T cell receptor (beta chain) sequence. Its antigen is currently unknown. CDR1 and CDR2 (germline): SGHDN, FVKESK. The CDR3 has 14 amino acids. Unmatched junction bases numbered 5, after V lost 2 bases and J lost 10 bases. The record originates from a study of T cell responses to AZD1222 COVID-19 vaccine. In the study overall: Both about-4-week and about-12-week second-dose recipients were combined. Study-level results: Donors skewed white British and female; clonal diversity was possibly underestimated. Spike-wide vaccine-associated CD4 TCRs dominated at 160-218 and 743-854. Spike-specific TCR breadth and depth went up after people got two AZD1222 doses.

Using immunoSEQ multiplex PCR, the repertoire was profiled, and TCRdb retains in-frame clones only, with some absent. This table holds roughly 120,000 clones, approximately 84% found once. The receptor comes from an adult in good health. The chain uses TRBV14 and TRBJ1-6, with 7 bases aligning to TRBD1. Here the sequenced sample was peripheral blood, taken on day 0 of AZD1222 vaccination. CDR3 residues: CASSQSSGGSPLHF. Here the CDR3 DNA reads TGTGCCAGCAGCCAATCTTCAGGGGGGTCACCCCTCCACTTT.